Listed here are 3 T cell receptor beta chains from one sample, sequenced in a study of T cells in Graves' hyperthyroidism and ophthalmopathy. What was amplified from RNA transcripts were TCR beta CDR3 regions. Carried out on the TCR CDR3, a first-round RT-PCR used the HTBI primer set. TCRdb reanalysed the multiplex PCR reads using MiXCR and keeps one entry per CDR3 protein. This sample carries more than 550,000 distinct CDR3 sequences, 15% to 20% of them seen once, and the ten largest clones take about 16%. The sample comprised blood. The receptors shown here come from a man aged 45 to 65 with Graves' hyperthyroidism.

The gene calls are TRBV19 and TRBJ1-2; the match to TRBD1 covers 8 bases. Germline V gene sequence: CDR1 LNHDA, CDR2 SQIVND (reference sequence). This CDR3 comprises 14 residues. V trimming: 4 bases; J trimming: 8 bases; junction bases outside the gene matches: 9. CDR3 sequence reads: CASSTCRGRRGYTF. The CDR3 DNA reads TGTGCCAGTAGTACTTGCAGGGGGCGCCGGGGCTACACCTTC. Full variable domain (outside the CDR3, taken from reference TRBV19 and TRBJ1-2): DGGITQSPKYLFRKEGQNVTLSCEQNLNHDAMYWYRQDPGQGLRLIYYSQIVNDFQKGDIAEGYSVSREKKESFPLTVTSAQKNPTAFYLCASSTCRGRRGYTFGSGTRLTVV.

In its sample, this clonotype was seen many times. This chain connects TRBV30 to TRBJ1-1; D is uncertain. The V end was cut by 0 bases, the J end by 4 bases, with 9 bases between. The CDR3 covers 13 residues. Germline CDR1 reads GTSNPN; CDR2 reads SVGIG (reference sequence). In nucleotides, the CDR3 is TGTGCCTGGAGTGTACTGGTGATCACTGAAGCTTTCTTT. Encoded protein: CAWSVLVITEAFF.

The rearrangement links TRBV7-2 to TRBJ2-3; 8 bases map to TRBD2. There are 16 residues in the CDR3. Germline V CDR1 and CDR2: SGHTA, FQGNSA. Germline trimming cut 2 bases from V and 2 bases from J; bases unmatched to any gene: 6. Here the CDR3 reads CASSLRAGGYTDTQYF. The CDR3 DNA reads TGTGCCAGCAGCTTACGGGCGGGAGGTTACACAGATACGCAGTATTTT.